This T cell receptor beta chain comes out of a study of blood T cells in healthy people across ages. Whole-study results and caveats: No one knew whether donors had CMV, which possibly confounded expanded clonotype changes. More naive CD4+ cells and higher diversity marked long-lived donors relative to aged donors.

Alongside a J-beta primer mix, a sample-barcoded 5' primer served in a second PCR lasting roughly 7 to 12 cycles. TCRdb re-called the 5' RACE reads through MiXCR, storing one row per CDR3 protein. The sample holds roughly 680,000 distinct CDR3 sequences, roughly half seen once. This clonotype was detected ten times or more. The antigen is unknown. This CDR3 region has 13 residues. Germline V gene lookup returns CDR1 SQVTM and CDR2 ANQGSEA. Trimming cost V 7 bases and J 5 bases; bases outside gene matches: 7. The TCR originated in a woman older than 75 in good health. Source material: blood. This chain connects TRBV29-1 to TRBJ1-1, with 10 bases identical to TRBD1. CDR3 loop: CSAGQGGETEAFF. In DNA form, the CDR3 reads TGCAGCGCTGGACAGGGGGGGGAAACTGAAGCTTTCTTT.